This is a list of T cell receptor beta chains from one sample in a study of blood T cell repertoires in COVID-19. Clones were sequenced by immunoSEQ multiplex PCR, and TCRdb holds only the in-frame ones, with some missing. The sample has around 250,000 clones; about 82% are singletons. The specimen was peripheral blood. The receptors derive from a man older than 75 with acute or convalescent COVID-19. The CDR3 runs from the conserved cysteine through the conserved F or W. D genes are given only for firm matches. Clone size is given for some rows only: seen once, a few or many times, or a class if the clone is expanded.

>TRBD1|TRBV5-1|NA|TRBJ1-6
CASSLDTGDNSPLHF
TGCGCCAGCAGCTTGGATACAGGGGATAATTCACCCCTCCACTTT
>NA|TRBV6-5|NA|TRBJ2-3
CASSPLGGPTDTQYF
TGTGCCAGCAGTCCTCTCGGGGGGCCCACAGATACGCAGTATTTT
>NA|TRBV5-8|NA|TRBJ2-4
CASSLARTYSGKNIQYF
TGTGCCAGCAGCTTGGCTAGGACATATTCGGGCAAAAACATTCAGTACTTC
>NA|TRBV5-1|NA|TRBJ2-1
CASSFDGGGNEQFF
TGCGCCAGCAGCTTTGACGGCGGCGGTAATGAGCAGTTCTTC
>NA|TRBV6-2/TRBV6-3|NA|TRBJ2-1
CASSYGGALTYNEQFF
TGTGCCAGCAGTTACGGGGGGGCTCTAACCTACAATGAGCAGTTCTTC
>NA|TRBV7-6|NA|TRBJ2-2
CASSLAGANTGELFF
TGTGCCAGCAGCTTGGCAGGGGCTAACACCGGGGAGCTGTTTTTT
>NA|TRBV6-2/TRBV6-3|NA|TRBJ2-5
CASSYVWAKKTQYF
TGTGCCAGCAGTTACGTTTGGGCGAAGAAGACCCAGTACTTC
>NA|TRBV4-2|NA|TRBJ2-7
CASSPQRGGGHMLSYEQYF
TGTGCCAGCAGCCCGCAAAGGGGAGGGGGTCATATGTTATCCTACGAGCAGTACTTC
>TRBD2|TRBV5-4|NA|TRBJ2-5
CASSPRSGREETQYF
TGTGCCAGCAGCCCCCGTAGCGGGAGGGAGGAGACCCAGTACTTC
>NA|TRBV3-1/TRBV3-2|NA|TRBJ1-4
CASSPWQGSEKLFF
TGTGCCAGCAGCCCCTGGCAGGGAAGTGAAAAACTGTTTTTT
>TRBD2|TRBV18|NA|TRBJ2-3
CASSQLAGGFTDTQYF
TGTGCCAGCTCACAACTAGCGGGGGGCTTCACAGATACGCAGTATTTT
>NA|TRBV24-1|NA|TRBJ2-1
CATKASTVEKLFF
TGTGCCACCAAAGCATCCACGGTCGAGAAACTGTTCTTC
>TRBD2|TRBV6-6|NA|TRBJ2-1
CASRAKGLAGPQFF
TGTGCCAGCAGGGCAAAGGGACTAGCGGGGCCCCAGTTCTTC
>TRBD2|TRBV11-1|NA|TRBJ2-3
CASSLISGRLTDTQYF
TGTGCCAGCAGCTTAATCAGCGGGAGATTGACAGATACGCAGTATTTT
>NA|TRBV7-9|NA|TRBJ2-1
CASSLSLQGNEQFF
TGTGCCAGCAGCTTATCCCTCCAGGGCAATGAGCAGTTCTTC
>NA|TRBV19|few|TRBJ1-5
CASSAPRGDGGQPQHF
TGTGCCAGTAGTGCGCCGCGGGGCGATGGGGGTCAGCCCCAGCATTTT
>TRBD1|TRBV19|NA|TRBJ1-2
CASSLSGGNYGYTF
TGTGCCAGTAGTCTGTCAGGGGGCAACTATGGCTACACCTTC
>TRBD1|TRBV11-3|NA|TRBJ2-3
CASSFRTGDTDTQYF
TGTGCCAGCAGCTTCCGGACAGGAGACACAGATACGCAGTATTTT
>TRBD2|TRBV29-1|NA|TRBJ2-5
CSVEQLAGETQYF
TGCAGCGTTGAGCAGCTAGCGGGTGAGACCCAGTACTTC
>NA|TRBV11-1|NA|TRBJ1-1
CASSLILRGTEAFF
TGTGCCAGCAGCTTAATTCTACGGGGCACTGAAGCTTTCTTT
>TRBD1|TRBV5-1|NA|TRBJ2-7
CASSFSGQTSYEQYF
TGCGCCAGCAGCTTCTCGGGACAGACTTCCTACGAGCAGTACTTC
>TRBD2|TRBV5-1|NA|TRBJ2-7
CASRAGLASSYEQYF
TGCGCCAGCAGGGCGGGACTAGCGTCTTCCTACGAGCAGTACTTC
>NA|TRBV10-2|NA|TRBJ1-1
CASSEGRNTEAFF
TGCGCCAGCAGTGAGGGCAGGAACACTGAAGCTTTCTTT
>NA|TRBV4-2|NA|TRBJ1-1
CASSRELRDTEAFF
TGTGCCAGCAGCCGAGAACTCCGGGACACTGAAGCTTTCTTT
>TRBD1|TRBV2|few|TRBJ1-6
CATYTGTANSPLHF
TGTGCCACTTACACCGGGACAGCAAATTCACCCCTCCACTTT
>TRBD1|TRBV18|few|TRBJ1-2
CASSLDRDSFYTF
TGTGCCAGCTCACTCGATCGGGACAGCTTCTACACCTTC
>TRBD1|TRBV29-1|NA|TRBJ1-1
CSVEKGDRLNTEAFF
TGCAGCGTTGAAAAGGGGGACAGGTTGAACACTGAAGCTTTCTTT
>NA|TRBV5-1|NA|TRBJ1-4
CASSRDTTNEKLFF
TGCGCCAGCAGCAGGGACACAACTAATGAAAAACTGTTTTTT
>NA|TRBV5-5|NA|TRBJ2-6
CASSSARGSGANVLTF
TGTGCCAGCAGTTCCGCCAGGGGTTCTGGGGCCAACGTCCTGACTTTC
>NA|TRBV5-5|once|TRBJ2-1
CASQMVGGPKNEQFF
TGTGCCAGCCAAATGGTCGGGGGGCCGAAAAATGAGCAGTTCTTC
>NA|TRBV10-2|NA|TRBJ1-1
CASSESRGQVMNTEAFF
TGCGCCAGCAGTGAGTCACGGGGTCAGGTGATGAACACTGAAGCTTTCTTT
>TRBD1|TRBV7-9|few|TRBJ1-2
CASTRGPGQGYGGYTF
TGTGCCAGCACCCGCGGGCCTGGACAGGGGTATGGTGGCTACACCTTC
>TRBD2|TRBV19|few|TRBJ2-1
CASSFRLAGGLAEQFF
TGTGCCAGTAGTTTTCGACTAGCGGGAGGGCTCGCTGAGCAGTTCTTC
>TRBD1|TRBV3-1/TRBV3-2|NA|TRBJ1-4
CASSQEGTGYEKLFF
TGTGCCAGCAGCCAAGAGGGGACAGGGTATGAAAAACTGTTTTTT
>NA|TRBV20-1|NA|TRBJ2-7
CSASGVLEQYF
TGCAGTGCTAGTGGCGTTCTCGAGCAGTACTTC
>TRBD1|TRBV28|NA|TRBJ1-6
CASRPGQGARNSPLHF
TGTGCCAGCAGACCGGGACAGGGGGCGCGAAATTCACCCCTCCACTTT